The 20 T cell receptor beta chains presented below share a single source sample, sequenced in a study of blood T cell repertoires in COVID-19. Some clones are missing from TCRdb's copy, which holds only in-frame ones; the method was immunoSEQ multiplex PCR. This sample yields 200,000 to 250,000 clones, of which about nine tenths are seen a single time; roughly 2.5% belongs to the top ten. Sequencing input: peripheral blood. The receptors stem from a woman between 55 and 75 years old with acute or convalescent COVID-19.

The V and J genes are TRBV27 and TRBJ2-7, with 7 positions matching TRBD2. The V gene's germline CDR1 is MNHEY and CDR2 SMNVEV (reference sequence). The CDR3 is 13 residues long. The ends lost 5 bases at V and 0 bases at J; junction bases unmatched: 1. The CDR3 region has the DNA TGTGCCAGCAGTGGCGGGAGCTCCTACGAGCAGTACTTC. This encodes CASSGGSSYEQYF.

This clone was recorded once. DNA of the CDR3: TGCGCCAGCAGCCCGCGGACAGGGGGCTCCTACGAGCAGTACTTC. This translates into CASSPRTGGSYEQYF. The chain joins TRBV5-1 to TRBJ2-7, with 10 bases matching TRBD1. Germline V gene sequence: CDR1 SGHRS, CDR2 YFSETQ. V lost 4 bases and J lost 0; bases outside the gene matches: 4. CDR3 size: 15 residues. Looking up the rest from reference TRBV5-1 and TRBJ2-7 gives the full variable domain: KAGVTQTPRYLIKTRGQQVTLSCSPISGHRSVSWYQQTPGQGLQFLFEYFSETQRNKGNFPGRFSGRQFSNSRSEMNVSTLELGDSALYLCASSPRTGGSYEQYFGPGTRLTVT.

The sample holds one count of this clone. This chain joins TRBV4-1 and TRBJ2-1; TRBD2 is a possible D gene (6 bases). Germline values: CDR1 MGHRA, CDR2 YSYEKL. This CDR3 comprises 15 residues. V lost 1 base and J 4 bases, leaving 11 bases between the germline ends. The CDR3, as DNA: TGCGCCAGCAGCCAAGTCAGGGCGGGGTACAATGAGCAGTTCTTC. The encoded protein is CASSQVRAGYNEQFF.

Turning to this clone: Other DNA sequences from this sample encode an identical CDR3 as well. The chain combines TRBV29-1 with TRBJ2-7; D is undetermined. V was cut by 7 bases and J by 3 bases, with 7 bases left in between. CDR3 length: 10 amino acids. In germline, CDR1 is SQVTM, CDR2 ANQGSEA. The CDR3, as DNA: TGCAGCGACGACATCTACGAGCAGTACTTC. This codes for CSDDIYEQYF.

V gene TRBV28 combines with J gene TRBJ1-5, with 7 bases matching TRBD1. From germline, CDR1 is MDHEN and CDR2 SYDVKM. V gave up 7 bases and J gave up 0 bases; unmatched junction bases: 15. CDR3 length: 18 residues. The CDR3 region is CASTGPGQSLVSNQPQHF. Written as DNA, the CDR3 is TGTGCCAGCACCGGCCCGGGACAGTCCCTAGTTAGCAATCAGCCCCAGCATTTT.

V and J are TRBV6-1 and TRBJ1-1; 12 positions agree with TRBD1. The V and J ends lost 4 bases and 2 bases, in that order; junction bases with no gene match: 8. The germline V gene encodes CDR1 MNHNS and CDR2 SASEGT. This CDR3 contains 17 residues. The CDR3 spells CASSGGTGGWENTEAFF. The CDR3, as DNA: TGTGCCAGCAGTGGAGGGACAGGGGGCTGGGAAAACACTGAAGCTTTCTTT.

The V call is TRBV27, the J call TRBJ2-1; 8 nucleotides line up with TRBD1. The trim removed 8 bases at V and 4 bases at J, leaving 4 bases unmatched. The CDR3 extends over 13 amino acids. Germline values: CDR1 MNHEY, CDR2 SMNVEV (reference sequence). The CDR3 DNA follows: TGTGCCAGCGGACAGGGAGAATACAATGAGCAGTTCTTC. This translates into CASGQGEYNEQFF.

The chain links TRBV19 to TRBJ1-1, with D perhaps TRBD1 (5 bases). This CDR3 has 15 amino acids. V lost 3 bases to trimming and J lost 0 bases, with 11 bases between them. CDR1 and CDR2 from the germline V gene are LNHDA and SQIVND (reference sequence). CDR3 residues: CASSILTGMNTEAFF. The CDR3 coding sequence is TGTGCCAGTAGTATCTTAACAGGAATGAACACTGAAGCTTTCTTT.

This clone was counted a single time. The chain couples TRBV5-1 to TRBJ2-1; D possibly corresponds to TRBD2 (5 bases). Germline V gene data show CDR1 as SGHRS and CDR2 as YFSETQ. This CDR3 region has 13 residues. V lost 3 bases and J lost 9, with 13 bases in between. The CDR3 DNA reads TGCGCCAGCAGCTATGACGGGAACGGTGAGCAGTTCTTC. Encoded protein: CASSYDGNGEQFF. Combining the CDR3 with reference TRBV5-1 and TRBJ2-1 gives the whole variable domain KAGVTQTPRYLIKTRGQQVTLSCSPISGHRSVSWYQQTPGQGLQFLFEYFSETQRNKGNFPGRFSGRQFSNSRSEMNVSTLELGDSALYLCASSYDGNGEQFFGPGTRLTVL.

The chain is built from TRBV11-3 and TRBJ1-1; TRBD1 is a possible D gene (5 bases). Germline V lookup: CDR1 SGHNT, CDR2 YENEEA. V lost 3 bases, J lost 4 bases, and 9 bases lay in between. CDR3 length: 13 residues. In nucleotides, the CDR3 is TGTGCCAGCAGCTTCGGCAGGGCCACTGAAGCTTTCTTT. It encodes CASSFGRATEAFF.

The J gene is TRBJ1-2, the V gene TRBV7-8, with 9 bases lining up with TRBD1. Germline trimming cut 5 bases from V and 3 bases from J; bases unmatched to any gene: 1. The CDR3 extends over 13 amino acids. Germline loops: CDR1 SGHVS, CDR2 FQNEAQ. The CDR3 DNA sequence: TGTGCCAGCAGCCGGGACAGGGACTATGGCTACACCTTC. It specifies CASSRDRDYGYTF.

The J gene is TRBJ2-1, the V gene TRBV4-3; TRBD2 agrees at 9 bases. The V and J ends lost 1 base and 7 bases, in that order; junction bases with no gene match: 5. CDR1 is LGHNA and CDR2 is YSLEER in the germline V gene. The CDR3 consists of 15 residues. CDR3 DNA: TGCGCCAGCAGCCAAGTCCTAGCGGGATTGAATGAGCAGTTCTTC. It translates to CASSQVLAGLNEQFF.

The chain recombines TRBV7-8 with TRBJ1-3; tentative D call: TRBD1 (6 bases). The germline V gene has CDR1 SGHVS and CDR2 FQNEAQ. V gave up 1 base and J gave up 3 bases, with 16 bases separating them. The CDR3 spans 17 residues. The CDR3 DNA reads TGTGCCAGCAGCTTAGGGCCCCTTACAGGGTTTGGAAACACCATATATTTT. Translation gives CASSLGPLTGFGNTIYF.

The gene calls are TRBV10-3 and TRBJ2-7, with D possibly matching TRBD1 (5 bases). The germline gives CDR1 ENHRY, CDR2 SYGVKD. Deletions cut 5 bases from V and 4 bases from J, with 12 bases between. The length of the CDR3 is 13 residues. CDR3 DNA: TGTGCCATCAGTCTCGACAGAACATACGAGCAGTACTTC. Translated, it gives CAISLDRTYEQYF.

The CDR3 sequence is CASSDRGGSYNEQFF. The CDR3 coding sequence is TGTGCCAGCAGCGACCGGGGGGGGTCCTACAATGAGCAGTTCTTC. The V and J genes are TRBV27 and TRBJ2-1; 8 bases are shared with TRBD2. The germline gives CDR1 MNHEY, CDR2 SMNVEV (reference sequence). This CDR3 is built from 15 residues. Losses at the gene ends were 6 bases for V and 1 base for J; bases not matched to a gene: 5.

The chain employs TRBV7-9 and TRBJ2-5; the match to TRBD2 covers 8 bases. Germline V lookup: CDR1 SEHNR, CDR2 FQNEAQ (reference sequence). Unmatched junction bases numbered 3, after V lost 4 bases and J lost 5 bases. The CDR3 consists of 13 residues. The CDR3: CASSSTSVETQYF. CDR3 bases: TGTGCCAGCAGCTCGACTAGCGTCGAGACCCAGTACTTC.

CDR3 sequence (DNA): TGTGCCAGTAGTATCGGGACCGGGACAGCTAACTATGGCTACACCTTC. Its protein is CASSIGTGTANYGYTF. The chain joins TRBV19 to TRBJ1-2; the match to TRBD1 covers 7 bases. CDR3 length: 16 amino acids. J gave up 0 bases and V 3 bases, and 7 bases lay outside the gene matches. Looked up from germline, CDR1 is LNHDA and CDR2 is SQIVND (reference sequence). Full variable domain (remainder filled in from reference TRBV19 and TRBJ1-2): DGGITQSPKYLFRKEGQNVTLSCEQNLNHDAMYWYRQDPGQGLRLIYYSQIVNDFQKGDIAEGYSVSREKKESFPLTVTSAQKNPTAFYLCASSIGTGTANYGYTFGSGTRLTVV.

The V gene is TRBV15, the J gene TRBJ2-6, with 8 bases matching TRBD1. The CDR3 is made up of 17 amino acids. Germline CDR1 reads LNHNV; CDR2 reads YYDKDF (reference sequence). V was clipped by 0 bases and J by 4 bases; unmatched bases: 5. CDR3 sequence reads: CATSRDPTGEGANVLTF. Written as DNA, the CDR3 is TGTGCCACCAGCAGAGACCCGACAGGGGAGGGGGCCAACGTCCTGACTTTC.

This clone was recorded a few times. The V gene is TRBV11-2, the J gene TRBJ1-6; possible D gene TRBD1, 6 bases. Germline CDR1 SGHAT, CDR2 FQNNGV. V shed 6 bases and J shed 6 bases, with 15 bases lying between them. The CDR3 is 15 amino acids. CDR3 sequence reads: CASRLTGYGNSPLHF. CDR3 nucleotide sequence: TGTGCCAGCAGACTTACAGGGTACGGTAATTCACCCCTCCACTTT.

This clone came up a few times. This chain uses TRBV5-1 with TRBJ1-1; weak D call: TRBD1 (6 bases). CDR3 length: 15 residues. Germline V gene sequence: CDR1 SGHRS, CDR2 YFSETQ. The ends were cut back, 5 bases at V and 0 bases at J, with 14 bases in the middle. The CDR3 coding sequence is TGCGCCAGCAGTCAAGTACAGGGCTTGAACACTGAAGCTTTCTTT. It specifies CASSQVQGLNTEAFF.